This T cell receptor beta chain was sequenced for a study of spatial heterogeneity in lung cancer. Of note for this clonotype: Its specificity is not known.

Study-wide results and limits: More often at tumor resection than at routine follow-up, ubiquitous expanded tumor TCRs were detected in the blood.

Time point given: blood at routine non-recurrence follow-up after resection. Sequencing was performed on whole RNA extracted from tumor and nontumor lung tissue, or from frozen PBMC, and the material was left unsorted. TCRdb redid the calling of the 5' RACE reads with MiXCR, one entry per CDR3 protein. The data hold nearly 95,000 distinct CDR3 sequences, with 15% to 20% observed a single time. Source: PBMCs, taken at follow-up. This clonotype originated in a male donor with early-stage non-small cell lung cancer.

In DNA form, the CDR3 reads TGCGCCAGCAGCCAAGATCGGGGACTAGCGGGGGGGACCCAGTACTTC. This gives the protein CASSQDRGLAGGTQYF. The V and J genes are TRBV4-3 and TRBJ2-5; 15 nucleotides align to TRBD2. After removal of 0 bases from V and 7 bases from J, the junction contained 3 bases not matched to a gene. CDR1 and CDR2 from the germline V gene are LGHNA and YSLEER. The CDR3 totals 16 residues.